One sample yielded the 32 T cell receptor beta chains listed below, sequenced in a study of CD8+CD57+ T cells in acquired aplastic anemia. Patients selected for sequencing had displayed CD8+CD57+ cell expansion by flow cytometry. Genomic DNA provided the template from which TCR beta VDJ and CDR3 profiles were obtained. TCRdb re-called the reads through MiXCR, storing one row per CDR3 protein. This sample has about 120,000 distinct CDR3 sequences; about 60% occur once, and the top ten carry under 35%. Sequencing was carried out using sorted CD4+, CD8+, or CD8+CD57+ T cells (not recorded which) from PBMCs. All receptors derive from a human donor with aplastic anemia.

V is TRBV7-9 and J is TRBJ2-5, with D perhaps matching TRBD2 (5 bases). The CDR3 covers 11 residues. The V and J ends lost 5 bases and 7 bases respectively, with 8 bases between them. Germline assignment: CDR1 SEHNR and CDR2 FQNEAQ (reference sequence). The CDR3 here is CASSTGRTQYF. The CDR3 nucleotides are TGTGCCAGCAGCACGGGGAGGACCCAGTACTTC. Using reference TRBV7-9 and TRBJ2-5 for the parts outside the CDR3, the full variable domain is DTGVSQNPRHKITKRGQNVTFRCDPISEHNRLYWYRQTLGQGPEFLTYFQNEAQLEKSRLLSDRFSAERPKGSFSTLEIQRTEQGDSAMYLCASSTGRTQYFGPGTRLLVL.

This chain links TRBV2 with TRBJ1-1; the D gene is possibly TRBD1 (5 bases). There are 14 residues in the CDR3. V was cut by 3 bases and J by 0 bases, with 8 bases left in between. CDR1 is SNHLY and CDR2 is FYNNEI in the germline V gene. The CDR3 nucleotides are TGTGCCAGCAGTGATGGGGGGGTGAACACTGAAGCTTTCTTT. It is translated as CASSDGGVNTEAFF.

This clonotype was recorded once. This rearrangement joins TRBV2 to TRBJ2-5; 10 positions agree with TRBD1. Germline loops: CDR1 SNHLY, CDR2 FYNNEI. The J segment lost 11 bases and the V segment lost 3 bases, leaving 12 bases of the junction unmatched. The CDR3 has 15 amino acids. CDR3 region: CASSELRQGASQQYF. DNA for the CDR3: TGTGCCAGCAGTGAGTTAAGACAGGGGGCCTCTCAGCAGTACTTC.

The chain carries TRBV7-8 and TRBJ1-2; 7 bases agree with TRBD1. This CDR3 comprises 13 residues. V lost 8 bases, J lost 2 bases, and 5 bases stayed unmatched. CDR1 is SGHVS, CDR2 FQNEAQ, per germline. The chain's CDR3 is CASSRQGNYGYTF. Here the CDR3 DNA reads TGTGCCAGCTCGAGACAGGGCAACTATGGCTACACCTTC.

The V call is TRBV11-1, the J call TRBJ2-3, with 12 positions matching TRBD2. Germline CDR1 reads SGHAT; CDR2 reads FQDESV (reference sequence). The CDR3 spans 17 residues. V gave up 9 bases and J gave up 5 bases; unmatched junction bases: 15. In nucleotides, the CDR3 is TGTGCCAGTAGTCCCCTAAGACTAGCGGGGGCGATAGATACGCAGTATTTT. It encodes CASSPLRLAGAIDTQYF.

This clonotype has at least ten counts. The rearrangement uses TRBV25-1 and TRBJ1-1; D ambiguous. The V end lost 4 bases, the J end lost 3 bases, and 15 bases lay between the germline ends. Germline V gene lookup returns CDR1 MGHDK and CDR2 SYGVNS. The CDR3 sequence is 15 residues long. Here the CDR3 DNA reads TGTGCCAGCAGTGGACTCGAAGCCTGGGACACTGAAGCTTTCTTT. It encodes CASSGLEAWDTEAFF.

Many counts were recorded for this clonotype. The V and J genes are TRBV6-5 and TRBJ2-7; D is ambiguous. The CDR3 is made up of 14 amino acids. Germline V lookup: CDR1 MNHEY, CDR2 SVGAGI. Trimming left V 2 bases short and J 1 base short, with 9 bases between. As DNA, the CDR3 is TGTGCCAGCAGTTACGGGGAAGGGTCCTACGAGCAGTACTTC. It yields the protein CASSYGEGSYEQYF.

This clonotype has just a few counts. The chain combines TRBV28 with TRBJ2-1; D may be TRBD2 (5 bases). CDR1 and CDR2 (germline): MDHEN, SYDVKM. V shed 5 bases and J shed 0 bases, with 8 bases lying between them. The length of the CDR3 is 14 residues. The CDR3 loop is CASSRGYSYNEQFF. CDR3 nucleotide sequence: TGTGCCAGCAGTAGAGGGTACTCCTACAATGAGCAGTTCTTC.

This clonotype was seen a handful of times. CDR3 bases: TGCGCCTCCGGACTAGCGGGGATCACAGATACGCAGTATTTT. This codes for CASGLAGITDTQYF. This rearrangement joins TRBV10-1 to TRBJ2-3; 12 nucleotides align to TRBD2. The CDR3 sequence is 14 residues long. Germline V lookup: CDR1 WNHNN, CDR2 SYGVQD (reference sequence). Trimming took 11 bases from V and 2 from J; bases not matched to a gene: 5.

The chain joins TRBV10-3 to TRBJ1-5; D perhaps matches TRBD1 (6 bases). This CDR3 comprises 15 residues. Germline lookup yields CDR1 ENHRY and CDR2 SYGVKD. V lost 1 base to trimming and J lost 6 bases, with 13 bases between them. CDR3 loop: CAISEFRGARQPQHF. The CDR3 DNA is TGTGCCATCAGTGAGTTCCGGGGGGCGCGTCAGCCCCAGCATTTT.

This clonotype was recorded a few times. This chain connects TRBV24-1 to TRBJ2-5; D call uncertain. This CDR3 contains 15 residues. Germline loops: CDR1 KGHDR, CDR2 SFDVKD. Between the trimmed V and J ends, which lost 3 bases and 0 bases, there was a span of 10 bases. CDR3: CATSDLSRDQETQYF. The CDR3, as DNA: TGTGCCACCAGTGATCTATCAAGGGACCAAGAGACCCAGTACTTC.

The gene calls are TRBV25-1 and TRBJ2-7, with D possibly matching TRBD2 (6 bases). CDR1 is MGHDK and CDR2 is SYGVNS in the germline V gene. The CDR3 runs to 14 residues. Trimming left V 0 bases short and J 2 bases short, with 8 bases between. In DNA form, the CDR3 reads TGTGCCAGCAGTGAATATGGGGGGACCTACGAGCAGTACTTC. It codes for CASSEYGGTYEQYF.

V usage is TRBV20-1 and J usage is TRBJ2-3; 12 bases are a match to TRBD2. V lost 7 bases to trimming and J lost 2 bases; unmatched junction nucleotides: 7. The V gene's germline CDR1 is DFQATT and CDR2 SNEGSKA (reference sequence). The CDR3 has 15 amino acids. In nucleotides, the CDR3 is TGCAGTGTTGCTAGCGGGGGGGATTCCACAGATACGCAGTATTTT. It yields the protein CSVASGGDSTDTQYF.

This chain connects TRBV9 to TRBJ2-7; 7 bases are a match to TRBD1. The trim removed 2 bases at V and 1 base at J, leaving 15 bases unmatched. This CDR3 contains 18 residues. Per the germline V gene, CDR1 is SGDLS and CDR2 is YYNGEE. CDR3 amino acids: CASSVRWTGNEQSYEQYF. The CDR3 DNA reads TGTGCCAGCAGCGTTCGCTGGACAGGCAATGAGCAGTCCTACGAGCAGTACTTC.

The gene calls are TRBV27 and TRBJ2-7; TRBD2 agrees at 14 bases. The CDR3 covers 13 residues. J gave up 7 bases and V 7 bases, and 3 bases lay outside the gene matches. Per the germline V gene, CDR1 is MNHEY and CDR2 is SMNVEV (reference sequence). CDR3 sequence: CASTGTSGSEQYF. The DNA of the CDR3 is TGTGCCAGCACCGGGACTAGCGGGAGTGAGCAGTACTTC.

In its sample, this clonotype was seen many times. The V call is TRBV7-9, the J call TRBJ1-1; TRBD1 aligns across 7 bases. V lost 3 bases, J lost 7 bases, and 5 bases stayed unmatched. Per the germline V gene, CDR1 is SEHNR and CDR2 is FQNEAQ (reference sequence). The length of the CDR3 is 13 residues. CDR3 protein: CASSLGTAHEAFF. DNA of the CDR3: TGTGCCAGCAGCTTGGGGACAGCCCATGAAGCTTTCTTT.

Ten or more counts support this clonotype. The chain carries TRBV20-1 and TRBJ2-7; D ambiguous. Per germline, CDR1 DFQATT and CDR2 SNEGSKA (reference sequence). CDR3 size: 14 residues. V gave up 0 bases and J gave up 1 base, with 10 bases separating them. The CDR3 nucleotides are TGCAGTGCTAGAGATACGAAGGAGTCCTACGAGCAGTACTTC. This translates into CSARDTKESYEQYF.

V gene TRBV15 combines with J gene TRBJ2-5, with 9 bases fitting TRBD1. Germline CDR1 LNHNV, CDR2 YYDKDF (reference sequence). The CDR3 is 14 amino acids. V trimming: 7 bases; J trimming: 5 bases; junction bases outside the gene matches: 8. The CDR3 loop reads CATTPGQGVETQYF. The CDR3 region has the DNA TGTGCCACCACCCCGGGACAGGGTGTCGAGACCCAGTACTTC.

This clonotype was recorded once. V and J are TRBV2 and TRBJ1-1, with TRBD1 as a possible D gene (5 bases). The CDR3 has 15 amino acids. Germline lookup yields CDR1 SNHLY and CDR2 FYNNEI. The ends were cut back, 6 bases at V and 1 base at J, with 15 bases in the middle. For the CDR3, the DNA is TGTGCCAGCAGCTCAAGGGGTCTAGGGAACACTGAAGCTTTCTTT. It is translated as CASSSRGLGNTEAFF.

This clonotype was detected ten times or more. The gene calls are TRBV5-1 and TRBJ1-1, with D unresolved. There are 11 residues in the CDR3. Germline CDR1 and CDR2: SGHRS and YFSETQ. The V end lost 4 bases, the J end lost 8 bases, and 9 bases lay between the germline ends. CDR3 nucleotides: TGCGCCAGCAGCACGGGTGGGGAAGCTTTCTTT. This sequence encodes CASSTGGEAFF.

The V and J genes are TRBV10-2 and TRBJ2-1; D gene ambiguous. Germline CDR1 is WSHSY and CDR2 is SAAADI. This CDR3 has 11 amino acids. V was cut by 4 bases and J by 5 bases, with 3 bases left in between. The DNA of the CDR3 is TGCGCCAGCAGTGGGCACAATGAGCAGTTCTTC. As protein: CASSGHNEQFF.

The table lists this clonotype with many counts. The chain employs TRBV9 and TRBJ2-7; possible D gene TRBD1, 7 bases. This CDR3 has 16 residues. The germline gives CDR1 SGDLS, CDR2 YYNGEE. Trimming removed 0 bases from V and 6 bases from J, with 19 bases in between. The CDR3 nucleotides read TGTGCCAGCAGCGTAGATTCCCTGACAGGGAGGAGCGAGCAGTACTTC. Its protein is CASSVDSLTGRSEQYF.

This sequence joins TRBV15 and TRBJ1-4; D is perhaps TRBD1 (5 bases). There are 13 residues in the CDR3. V dropped 8 bases and J dropped 8 bases, with 15 bases sitting between them. The germline V gene has CDR1 LNHNV and CDR2 YYDKDF (reference sequence). CDR3 nucleotides: TGTGCCACCTCTCTGTTCCGGGGCGAAAAACTGTTTTTT. This translates into CATSLFRGEKLFF.

This chain uses TRBV4-3 with TRBJ2-6; D is unclear. Trimming shortened V by 1 base and J by 4 bases, and 14 bases separated the two germline ends. Per the germline V gene, CDR1 is LGHNA and CDR2 is YSLEER. CDR3 length equals 17 residues. CDR3 in amino acids: CASSQVIGLRGANVLTF. The CDR3 DNA reads as TGCGCCAGCAGCCAAGTAATCGGCCTTCGCGGGGCCAACGTCCTGACTTTC.

In its sample, this clonotype was seen many times. This chain links TRBV4-1 with TRBJ2-7; D gene ambiguous. Germline CDR1 and CDR2: MGHRA and YSYEKL. This CDR3 has 11 amino acids. V lost 0 bases, J lost 5 bases, and 2 bases lay in between. The CDR3 spells CASSQENEQYF. The CDR3 nucleotides read TGCGCCAGCAGCCAAGAGAACGAGCAGTACTTC.

This clonotype showed up just a few times. V and J are TRBV7-2 and TRBJ2-5; D gene unclear. This CDR3 is 14 amino acids long. V was shortened by 1 base and J by 5 bases, with 11 bases between the two germline ends. In germline, CDR1 is SGHTA, CDR2 FQGNSA. The DNA for the CDR3 is TGTGCCAGCAGCTTAGTTGCGGCCAGGGAGACCCAGTACTTC. This codes for CASSLVAARETQYF. The complete variable domain, with remaining parts taken from reference TRBV7-2 and TRBJ2-5, reads GAGVSQSPSNKVTEKGKDVELRCDPISGHTALYWYRQSLGQGLEFLIYFQGNSAPDKSGLPSDRFSAERTGGSVSTLTIQRTQQEDSAVYLCASSLVAARETQYFGPGTRLLVL.

V usage is TRBV2 and J usage is TRBJ1-2; no clear D. Deletions cut 0 bases from V and 4 bases from J, with 6 bases between. The CDR3 spans 13 residues. Germline CDR1 and CDR2: SNHLY and FYNNEI. In nucleotides, the CDR3 is TGTGCCAGCAGTGAAGCACGGAGCTATGGCTACACCTTC. Translating gives CASSEARSYGYTF.

The chain employs TRBV25-1 and TRBJ1-1, with 8 bases matching TRBD1. The CDR3 is made up of 14 amino acids. The V segment lost 8 bases and the J segment 1 base; nucleotides outside the gene matches: 6. CDR1 is MGHDK and CDR2 is SYGVNS in the germline V gene. The CDR3 coding sequence is TGTGCCAGCTCCCCGGGGACAGGGAACACTGAAGCTTTCTTT. Amino acid sequence: CASSPGTGNTEAFF.

The J gene is TRBJ1-1, the V gene TRBV11-2, with D unresolved. The CDR3 runs 14 residues. V was cut by 0 bases and J by 5 bases, with 10 bases left in between. Germline V gene lookup returns CDR1 SGHAT and CDR2 FQNNGV. CDR3 sequence (DNA): TGTGCCAGCAGCTTAGAGGTCGGAGGGACTGAAGCTTTCTTT. Its protein is CASSLEVGGTEAFF.

This clonotype was found many times. The chain couples TRBV9 to TRBJ2-5; 7 bases align to TRBD1. The CDR3 loop spans 15 amino acids. Per the germline V gene, CDR1 is SGDLS and CDR2 is YYNGEE. Germline trimming cut 0 bases from V and 5 bases from J; bases unmatched to any gene: 7. The CDR3 DNA reads TGTGCCAGCAGCGTAGCGAACAGGGGATTGGAGACCCAGTACTTC. It encodes CASSVANRGLETQYF.

This chain links TRBV20-1 with TRBJ2-5; D is uncertain. Germline V gives CDR1 DFQATT, CDR2 SNEGSKA (reference sequence). V lost 4 bases and J 2 bases, leaving 11 bases between the germline ends. The CDR3 runs 13 residues. The CDR3 bases are TGCAGTGCTACTGCCCTAGGGCAAGAGACCCAGTACTTC. Protein product: CSATALGQETQYF.

The chain combines TRBV20-1 with TRBJ2-7, with TRBD1 as a possible D gene (5 bases). CDR1 is DFQATT and CDR2 is SNEGSKA in the germline V gene (reference sequence). V was pared by 6 bases and J by 3 bases, with 15 bases between. The CDR3 runs to 13 residues. CDR3 amino acids: CSAPRTPVYEQYF. The DNA of the CDR3 is TGCAGTGCACCTCGGACACCAGTCTACGAGCAGTACTTC.